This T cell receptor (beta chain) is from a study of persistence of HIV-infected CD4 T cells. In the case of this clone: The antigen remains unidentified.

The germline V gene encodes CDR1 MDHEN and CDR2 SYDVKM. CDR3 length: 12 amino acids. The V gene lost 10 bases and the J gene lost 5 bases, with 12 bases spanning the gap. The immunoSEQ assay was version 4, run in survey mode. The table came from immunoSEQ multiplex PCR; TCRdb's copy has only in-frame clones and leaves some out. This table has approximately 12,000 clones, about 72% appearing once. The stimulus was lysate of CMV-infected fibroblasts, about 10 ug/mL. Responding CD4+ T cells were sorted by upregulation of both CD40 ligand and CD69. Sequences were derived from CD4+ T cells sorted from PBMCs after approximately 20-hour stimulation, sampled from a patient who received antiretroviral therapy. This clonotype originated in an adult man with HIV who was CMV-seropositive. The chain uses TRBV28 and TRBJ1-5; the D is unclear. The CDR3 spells CATHELDQPQHF. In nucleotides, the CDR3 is TGTGCCACCCACGAGCTGGATCAGCCCCAGCATTTT.